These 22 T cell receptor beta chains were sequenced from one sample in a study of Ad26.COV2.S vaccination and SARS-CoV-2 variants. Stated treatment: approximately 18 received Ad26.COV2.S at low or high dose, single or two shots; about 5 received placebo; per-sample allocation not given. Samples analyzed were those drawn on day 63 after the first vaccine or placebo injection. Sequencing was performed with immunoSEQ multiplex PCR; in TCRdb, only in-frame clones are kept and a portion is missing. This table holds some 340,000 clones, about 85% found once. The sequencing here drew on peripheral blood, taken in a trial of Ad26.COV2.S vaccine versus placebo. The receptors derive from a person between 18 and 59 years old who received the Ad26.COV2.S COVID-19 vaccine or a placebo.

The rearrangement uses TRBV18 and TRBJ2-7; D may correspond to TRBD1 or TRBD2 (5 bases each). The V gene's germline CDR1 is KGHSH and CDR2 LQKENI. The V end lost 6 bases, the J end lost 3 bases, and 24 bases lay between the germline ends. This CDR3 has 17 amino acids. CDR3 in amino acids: CASSPGAKGGIDYEQYF. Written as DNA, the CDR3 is TGTGCCAGCTCCCCCGGGGCAAAGGGTGGGATAGACTACGAGCAGTACTTC. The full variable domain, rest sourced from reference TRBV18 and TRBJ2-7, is NAGVMQNPRHLVRRRGQEARLRCSPMKGHSHVYWYRQLPEEGLKFMVYLQKENIIDESGMPKERFSAEFPKEGPSILRIQQVVRGDSAAYFCASSPGAKGGIDYEQYFGPGTRLTVT.

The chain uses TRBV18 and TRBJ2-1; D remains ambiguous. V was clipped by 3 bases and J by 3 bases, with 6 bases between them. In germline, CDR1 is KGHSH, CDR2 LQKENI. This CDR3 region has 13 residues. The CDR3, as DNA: TGTGCCAGCTCACCGTGGGACTACAATGAGCAGTTCTTC. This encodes CASSPWDYNEQFF.

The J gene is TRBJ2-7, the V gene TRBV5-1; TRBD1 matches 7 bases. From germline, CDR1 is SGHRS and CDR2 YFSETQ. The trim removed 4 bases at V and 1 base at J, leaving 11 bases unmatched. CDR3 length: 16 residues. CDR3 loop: CASSPSTGTSSYEQYF. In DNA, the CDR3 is TGCGCCAGCAGCCCATCGACAGGGACCTCTTCCTACGAGCAGTACTTC.

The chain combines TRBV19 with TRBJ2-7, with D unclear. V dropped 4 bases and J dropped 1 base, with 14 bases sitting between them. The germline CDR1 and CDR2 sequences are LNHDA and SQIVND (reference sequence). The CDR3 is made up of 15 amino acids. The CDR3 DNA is TGTGCCAGTAGTACCCGGAGAGGTGGATCCTACGAGCAGTACTTC. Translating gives CASSTRRGGSYEQYF. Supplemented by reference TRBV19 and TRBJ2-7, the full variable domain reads DGGITQSPKYLFRKEGQNVTLSCEQNLNHDAMYWYRQDPGQGLRLIYYSQIVNDFQKGDIAEGYSVSREKKESFPLTVTSAQKNPTAFYLCASSTRRGGSYEQYFGPGTRLTVT.

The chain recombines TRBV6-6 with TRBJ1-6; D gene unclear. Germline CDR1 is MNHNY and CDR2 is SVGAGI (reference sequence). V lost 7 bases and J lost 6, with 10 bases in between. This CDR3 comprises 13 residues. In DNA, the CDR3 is TGTGCCAGCACCATCCTTCTTAATTCACCCCTCCACTTT. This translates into CASTILLNSPLHF.

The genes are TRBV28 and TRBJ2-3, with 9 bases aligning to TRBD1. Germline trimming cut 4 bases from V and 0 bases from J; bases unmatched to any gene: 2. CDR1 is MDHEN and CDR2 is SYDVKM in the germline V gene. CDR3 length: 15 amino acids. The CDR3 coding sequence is TGTGCCAGCAGTTGGGACAGGGACAGCACAGATACGCAGTATTTT. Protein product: CASSWDRDSTDTQYF.

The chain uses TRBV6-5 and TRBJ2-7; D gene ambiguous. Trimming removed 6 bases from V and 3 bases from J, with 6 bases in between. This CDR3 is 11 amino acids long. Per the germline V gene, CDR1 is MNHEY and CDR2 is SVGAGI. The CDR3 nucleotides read TGTGCCAGCAGAAACAACTACGAGCAGTACTTC. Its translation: CASRNNYEQYF.

The CDR3 nucleotides read TGTGCCAGCAGTTTATTCGGGGGGCGCAATCAGCCCCAGCATTTT. Its translation: CASSLFGGRNQPQHF. V is TRBV27 and J is TRBJ1-5; a possible D gene is TRBD1 (6 bases). V was trimmed by 1 base and J by 2 bases, leaving 9 bases between them. CDR3 length equals 15 residues. Germline V lookup: CDR1 MNHEY, CDR2 SMNVEV (reference sequence).

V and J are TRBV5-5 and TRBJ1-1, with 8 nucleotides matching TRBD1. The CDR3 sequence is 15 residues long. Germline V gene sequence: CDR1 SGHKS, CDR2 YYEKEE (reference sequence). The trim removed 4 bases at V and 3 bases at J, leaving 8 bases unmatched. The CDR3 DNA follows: TGTGCCAGCAGCGTAATCGGACAGGGCGACACTGAAGCTTTCTTT. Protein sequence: CASSVIGQGDTEAFF.

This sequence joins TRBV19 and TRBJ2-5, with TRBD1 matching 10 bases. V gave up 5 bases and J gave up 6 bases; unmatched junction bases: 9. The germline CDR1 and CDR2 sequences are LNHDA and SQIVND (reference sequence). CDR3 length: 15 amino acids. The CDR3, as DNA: TGTGCCAGTAGTCCGCGACAGGGGGCGAGGCAGACCCAGTACTTC. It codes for CASSPRQGARQTQYF.

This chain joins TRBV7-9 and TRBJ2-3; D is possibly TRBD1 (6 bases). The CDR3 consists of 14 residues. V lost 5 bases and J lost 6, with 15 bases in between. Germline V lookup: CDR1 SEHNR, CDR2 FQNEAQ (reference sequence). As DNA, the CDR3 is TGTGCCAGCAGCCATCAGGGGAAGGGGGATACGCAGTATTTT. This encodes CASSHQGKGDTQYF.

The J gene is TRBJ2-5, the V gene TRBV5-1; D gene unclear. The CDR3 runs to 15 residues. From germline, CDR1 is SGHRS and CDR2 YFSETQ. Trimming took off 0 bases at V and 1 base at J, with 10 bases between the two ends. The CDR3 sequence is CASSLELPVQETQYF. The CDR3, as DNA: TGCGCCAGCAGCTTGGAACTCCCCGTCCAAGAGACCCAGTACTTC.

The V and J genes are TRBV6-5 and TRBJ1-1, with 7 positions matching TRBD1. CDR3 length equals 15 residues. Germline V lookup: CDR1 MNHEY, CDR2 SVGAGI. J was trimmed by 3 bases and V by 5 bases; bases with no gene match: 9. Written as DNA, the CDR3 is TGTGCCAGCAGTCATGGGACAGCCACATACACTGAAGCTTTCTTT. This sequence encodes CASSHGTATYTEAFF.

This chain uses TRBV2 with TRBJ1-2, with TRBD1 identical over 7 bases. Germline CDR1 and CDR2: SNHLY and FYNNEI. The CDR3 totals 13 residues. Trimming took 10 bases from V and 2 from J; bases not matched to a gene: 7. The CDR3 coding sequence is TGTGCCACGACAGGGAACCTGAACTATGGCTACACCTTC. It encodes CATTGNLNYGYTF. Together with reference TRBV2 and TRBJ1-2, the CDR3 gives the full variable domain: EPEVTQTPSHQVTQMGQEVILRCVPISNHLYFYWYRQILGQKVEFLVSFYNNEISEKSEIFDDQFSVERPDGSNFTLKIRSTKLEDSAMYFCATTGNLNYGYTFGSGTRLTVV.

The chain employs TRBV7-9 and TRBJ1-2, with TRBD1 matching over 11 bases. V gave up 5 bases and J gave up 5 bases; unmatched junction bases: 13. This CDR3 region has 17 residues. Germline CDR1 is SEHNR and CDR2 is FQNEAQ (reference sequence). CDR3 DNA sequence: TGTGCCAGCAGCCAGAGGGACAGGGGGACCCTCTGGTATGGCTACACCTTC. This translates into CASSQRDRGTLWYGYTF.

The CDR3 protein is CASSESRRGGYNEQFF. DNA of the CDR3: TGCGCCAGCAGTGAGTCGCGGCGGGGGGGCTACAATGAGCAGTTCTTC. The chain uses TRBV10-1 and TRBJ2-1, with 9 bases identical to TRBD2. The trim removed 0 bases at V and 3 bases at J, leaving 3 bases unmatched. Germline CDR1 is WNHNN and CDR2 is SYGVQD (reference sequence). The CDR3 spans 16 residues.

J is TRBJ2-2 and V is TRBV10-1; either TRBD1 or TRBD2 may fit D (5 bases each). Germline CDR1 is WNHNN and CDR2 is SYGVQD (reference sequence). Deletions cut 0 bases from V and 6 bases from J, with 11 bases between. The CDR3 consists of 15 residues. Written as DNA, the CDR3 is TGCGCCAGCAGTGAGTCATCGGGGCCAGCCGGGGAGCTGTTTTTT. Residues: CASSESSGPAGELFF.

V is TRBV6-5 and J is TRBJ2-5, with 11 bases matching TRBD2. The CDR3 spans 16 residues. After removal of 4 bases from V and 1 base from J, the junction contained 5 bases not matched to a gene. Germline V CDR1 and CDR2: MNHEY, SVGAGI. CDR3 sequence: CASSLGLAVIQETQYF. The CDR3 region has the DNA TGTGCCAGCAGTTTGGGACTAGCGGTGATCCAAGAGACCCAGTACTTC.

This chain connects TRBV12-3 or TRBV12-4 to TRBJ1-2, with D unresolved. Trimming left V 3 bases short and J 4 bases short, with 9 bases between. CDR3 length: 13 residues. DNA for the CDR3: TGTGCCAGCAGTTTCGGGCCTTTCTATGGCTACACCTTC. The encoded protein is CASSFGPFYGYTF.

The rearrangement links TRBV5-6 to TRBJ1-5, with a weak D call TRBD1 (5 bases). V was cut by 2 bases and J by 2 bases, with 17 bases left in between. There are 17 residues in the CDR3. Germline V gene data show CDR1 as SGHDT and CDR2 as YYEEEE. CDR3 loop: CASSFFGGGSGNQPQHF. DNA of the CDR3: TGTGCCAGCAGCTTTTTCGGGGGAGGGTCGGGCAATCAGCCCCAGCATTTT.

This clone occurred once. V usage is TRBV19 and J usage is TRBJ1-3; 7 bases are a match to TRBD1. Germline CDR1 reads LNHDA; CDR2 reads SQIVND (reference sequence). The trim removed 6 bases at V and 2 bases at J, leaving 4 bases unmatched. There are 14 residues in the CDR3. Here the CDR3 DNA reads TGTGCCAGTAGCACAGGGGCAGCTGGAAACACCATATATTTT. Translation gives CASSTGAAGNTIYF.

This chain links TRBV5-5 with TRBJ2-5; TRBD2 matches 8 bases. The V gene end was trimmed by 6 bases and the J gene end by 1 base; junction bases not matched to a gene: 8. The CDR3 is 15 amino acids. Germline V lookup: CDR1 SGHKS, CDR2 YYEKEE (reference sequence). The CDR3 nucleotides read TGTGCCAGCAACCAAGTCAGCGGGGGCCAAGAGACCCAGTACTTC. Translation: CASNQVSGGQETQYF.